The rows below give T cell receptor beta chains drawn from one sample of a study of cytomegalovirus exposure and HLA in healthy donors. This table comes from immunoSEQ multiplex PCR, and its TCRdb copy is limited to in-frame clones, with some not included. The data contain some 98,000 clones, about 85% of them singletons. The specimen sequenced was PBMCs. All receptors derive from a female donor in good health and CMV-seropositive. The CDR3 runs from the conserved cysteine through the conserved F or W. The D gene is left open where the match is weak.

j_gene	v_gene	len	d_gene	CDR3aa
TRBJ1-1	TRBV11-2	13	-	CASSLAAGGEAFF
TRBJ2-3	TRBV5-1	19	TRBD1	CASSLSGGGLWTSTDTQYF
TRBJ1-1	TRBV7-2	13	TRBD1	CASSRDRGKEAFF
TRBJ2-1	TRBV2	15	TRBD2	CASSEEGLAAGEQFF
TRBJ1-2	TRBV5-1	14	-	CASSLPGVIYGYTF
TRBJ2-7	TRBV2	18	-	CASSRNSALGKESYEQYF
TRBJ2-7	TRBV11-3	14	TRBD1	CASSPTGNSYEQYF
TRBJ2-1	TRBV13	16	TRBD2	CASSQRASGRSGEQFF
TRBJ1-6	TRBV7-9	15	-	CASSLAGGNYSPLHF
TRBJ2-3	TRBV5-1	15	TRBD2	CASNAEGLAADTQYF
TRBJ1-4	TRBV19	14	TRBD1	CASSQRTGVEKLFF
TRBJ2-1	TRBV7-9	14	-	CASSPRGLINEQFF
TRBJ1-1	TRBV29-1	14	-	CSYHPRSTYTEAFF
TRBJ1-2	TRBV7-9	16	-	CASSLGPRSHNYGYTF
TRBJ1-2	TRBV6-5	15	TRBD1	CASSRGQNVFNGYTF
TRBJ2-5	TRBV21-1	16	-	CASSKGDRETGETQYF
TRBJ1-1	TRBV5-4	17	-	CASSLVGRASRNTEAFF
TRBJ1-4	TRBV28	15	-	CASSQSGRSNEKLFF
-	TRBV28	15	TRBD1	CASSLGTGRGYEQYF
TRBJ2-7	TRBV5-6	14	-	CASRPTPSSYEQYF
TRBJ2-7	TRBV5-1	14	-	CASSLVSSSYEQYF
TRBJ2-7	TRBV29-1	13	TRBD2	CSVGLAETYEQYF
TRBJ2-1	TRBV4-2	15	-	CASSQERGGYNEQFF
TRBJ1-3	TRBV11-2	14	-	CASSPRTDRNTIYF
TRBJ2-5	TRBV7-9	14	TRBD1	CASSRTGTVETQYF
TRBJ1-3	TRBV27	18	-	CASSPLAPRGMTGNTIYF
TRBJ2-2	TRBV29-1	16	TRBD1	CSVQLPDRGSTGELFF
TRBJ2-7	TRBV27	16	TRBD1	CASSLREPGTGYEQYF
TRBJ2-5	TRBV11-1	15	TRBD2	CASSLYSGGAETQYF
TRBJ1-1	TRBV13	16	TRBD1	CASSLEGAPWGTEAFF
TRBJ2-5	TRBV29-1	15	TRBD2	CSVETGGPRLETQYF
-	TRBV6-5	13	-	CASSYGRDYEQYF
TRBJ1-1	TRBV15	13	TRBD1	CATREGASTEAFF
TRBJ2-1	TRBV19	17	TRBD2	CASKDFLRAGEYNEQFF
TRBJ1-1	TRBV4-2	14	-	CASSDGTLNTEAFF
TRBJ1-2	TRBV15	15	TRBD1	CATSRLGTDPYGYTF
TRBJ2-1	TRBV4-2	15	TRBD2	CASSQTSGGHNEQFF